These 14 T cell receptor beta chains originate from one sample sequenced in a study of T-cell reconstitution after alpha-beta-depleted transplantation in children. As it was prepared, the TCRbeta library received unique molecular identifiers. MiXCR, run by TCRdb on the PCR reads, gives a single entry per CDR3 protein. Among roughly 110,000 distinct CDR3 sequences, about 9.4% were seen once, and the ten largest hold under 40%. Sequenced here: PBMCs, sampled before TCRalphabeta/CD19-depleted stem cell transplant. Receptors were obtained from a boy younger than 10 with acute lymphoblastic leukemia, due to receive a stem cell transplant.

The rearrangement uses TRBV5-4 and TRBJ2-5, with D perhaps TRBD2 (5 bases). V was pared by 0 bases and J by 3 bases, with 9 bases between. This CDR3 is 14 amino acids long. Germline lookup yields CDR1 SGHNT and CDR2 YYREEE (reference sequence). CDR3 protein: CASSLERSEETQYF. The DNA for the CDR3 is TGTGCCAGCAGCTTGGAGCGGAGCGAAGAGACCCAGTACTTC.

This clonotype was recorded many times. The V call is TRBV5-1, the J call TRBJ1-5; maybe TRBD1 (5 bases). Germline CDR1 SGHRS, CDR2 YFSETQ. The CDR3 totals 15 residues. The V and J ends lost 4 bases and 3 bases respectively, with 14 bases between them. CDR3 region: CASSLGGRDNQPQHF. DNA for the CDR3: TGCGCCAGCAGCCTTGGAGGCAGGGACAATCAGCCCCAGCATTTT.

This clonotype occurred a few times. The rearrangement joins TRBV11-2 to TRBJ2-7, with unresolved D. The V and J ends lost 5 bases and 5 bases respectively, with 19 bases between them. Germline V gives CDR1 SGHAT, CDR2 FQNNGV. The CDR3 contains 15 residues. CDR3 residues: CASSTRPRLEDEQYF. As DNA, the CDR3 is TGTGCCAGCAGCACCCGACCCCGTTTAGAGGACGAGCAGTACTTC.

The chain joins TRBV28 to TRBJ2-7, with 7 bases matching TRBD1. V lost 4 bases to trimming and J lost 2 bases; unmatched junction nucleotides: 11. CDR3 size: 16 residues. Germline V gene data show CDR1 as MDHEN and CDR2 as SYDVKM. The CDR3 spells CASSWTGHTRPYEQYF. CDR3 sequence (DNA): TGTGCCAGCAGTTGGACAGGACATACCAGACCCTACGAGCAGTACTTC.

The chain joins TRBV28 to TRBJ1-1, with a weak D call TRBD1 (6 bases). The germline CDR1 and CDR2 sequences are MDHEN and SYDVKM. CDR3 length: 17 residues. Trimming removed 6 bases at V and 0 bases at J, with 20 bases between. In DNA form, the CDR3 reads TGTGCCAGCAGCTCTTTTTTTCCGGGGGGCATGAACACTGAAGCTTTCTTT. Its translation: CASSSFFPGGMNTEAFF.

The chain combines TRBV7-9 with TRBJ2-3; 9 bases map to TRBD1. CDR1 SEHNR and CDR2 FQNEAQ come from the germline V gene (reference sequence). This CDR3 has 15 residues. With 7 bases clipped from V and 3 bases from J, the junction kept 8 bases outside the gene matches. The CDR3 DNA is TGTGCCAGCACCAAGGGACAGGGCCAGACAGATACGCAGTATTTT. Encoded protein: CASTKGQGQTDTQYF.

This clonotype was found a few times. V usage is TRBV20-1 and J usage is TRBJ1-1; the D gene is possibly TRBD1 (6 bases). There are 16 residues in the CDR3. Trimming cost V 0 bases and J 3 bases, with 17 bases left between them. CDR1 is DFQATT, CDR2 SNEGSKA, per germline (reference sequence). The CDR3 DNA reads TGCAGTGCTAGAGACAGACAAGACAGGTATGACACTGAAGCTTTCTTT. It codes for CSARDRQDRYDTEAFF.

This clonotype appeared many times. This sequence joins TRBV27 and TRBJ2-1; D possibly corresponds to TRBD1 (5 bases). Germline V gene data show CDR1 as MNHEY and CDR2 as SMNVEV (reference sequence). The CDR3 length is 18 residues. V dropped 5 bases and J dropped 4 bases, with 24 bases sitting between them. CDR3 amino acids: CASSPRQGKRHVYNEQFF. The CDR3 coding sequence is TGTGCCAGCAGTCCCCGGCAGGGTAAGCGCCACGTTTACAATGAGCAGTTCTTC.

This clonotype was picked up a small number of times. DNA for the CDR3: TGCAGTGCCGCCCCTCCCAGACAGGCAATCTCTGGGGCCAACGTCCTGACTTTC. This codes for CSAAPPRQAISGANVLTF. The chain joins TRBV20-1 to TRBJ2-6; D possibly corresponds to TRBD1 (6 bases). This CDR3 comprises 18 residues. Per germline, CDR1 DFQATT and CDR2 SNEGSKA (reference sequence). The V gene lost 6 bases and the J gene lost 0 bases, with 21 bases spanning the gap.

This clonotype was counted ten times or more. The chain combines TRBV20-1 with TRBJ2-3, with 9 bases lining up with TRBD1. V lost 7 bases to trimming and J lost 8 bases; unmatched junction nucleotides: 16. This CDR3 is built from 15 residues. Germline-derived CDR1 and CDR2 are DFQATT and SNEGSKA (reference sequence). CDR3 DNA sequence: TGCAGTGTTCCGGGACAGGGTTCCAAGGGGGGTACGCAGTATTTT. This translates into CSVPGQGSKGGTQYF.

This clonotype was picked up many times. The V gene is TRBV7-8, the J gene TRBJ2-5, with D possibly TRBD2 on 5 matching bases. V was clipped by 5 bases and J by 5 bases, with 15 bases between them. The CDR3 is made up of 14 amino acids. CDR1 SGHVS and CDR2 FQNEAQ come from the germline V gene. CDR3 in amino acids: CASSVSGVVETQYF. CDR3 coding DNA: TGTGCCAGCAGCGTAAGCGGTGTCGTGGAGACCCAGTACTTC.

The chain couples TRBV12-3 or TRBV12-4 to TRBJ2-2, with D possibly TRBD1 on 5 matching bases. The CDR3 runs to 14 residues. V was pared by 6 bases and J by 1 base, with 9 bases between. The CDR3 reads CASRLQVNTGELFF. In nucleotides, the CDR3 is TGTGCCAGCAGATTACAGGTGAACACCGGGGAGCTGTTTTTT.

A few counts support this clonotype. V and J are TRBV21-1 and TRBJ2-4; whether TRBD1, the table's D call, matches the DNA was not checked. TRBV21-1 is tagged as a pseudogene. The CDR3 covers 19 residues. The CDR3 coding sequence is TGTGCCAGCAGCTTCCGGGACAGGGTGCGGTTATGGTCCAAAAACATTCAGTACTTC. This codes for CASSFRDRVRLWSKNIQYF.

The gene calls are TRBV7-8 and TRBJ2-7, with 11 bases matching TRBD2. This CDR3 spans 18 amino acids. Per germline, CDR1 SGHVS and CDR2 FQNEAQ. The V segment lost 5 bases and the J segment 0 bases; nucleotides outside the gene matches: 12. The CDR3 nucleotides are TGTGCCAGCAGCCCCGCGTTAGCGGGAGGGCTCCTCTCCTACGAGCAGTACTTC. Protein sequence: CASSPALAGGLLSYEQYF.